This entry lists 5 T cell receptor beta chains sequenced from one sample in a study of blood T cell repertoires in COVID-19. TCRdb's table, derived via immunoSEQ multiplex PCR, lists solely in-frame clones and lacks some. Of tens of thousands of clones listed, 78% were seen once; the top ten hold roughly 7.5%. Input material: peripheral blood. The receptors were sampled from a woman between 55 and 75 years old with acute or convalescent COVID-19.

The chain joins TRBV28 to TRBJ1-1; no firm D call. V shed 5 bases and J shed 1 base, with 5 bases lying between them. The CDR3 spans 12 residues. Germline V gives CDR1 MDHEN, CDR2 SYDVKM. CDR3 sequence: CASSPGNTEAFF. As DNA, the CDR3 is TGTGCCAGCAGTCCCGGGAACACTGAAGCTTTCTTT.

The chain combines TRBV14 with TRBJ1-4; no clear D. V was pared by 4 bases and J by 8 bases, with 14 bases between. CDR3 length: 14 amino acids. The V gene's germline CDR1 is SGHDN and CDR2 FVKESK. For the CDR3, the DNA is TGTGCCAGCAGCCCCACGAAGTTTAGAGAAAAACTGTTTTTT. It is translated as CASSPTKFREKLFF.

To note about this clone: The sample has other DNA sequences that encode this CDR3 too. This chain joins TRBV5-1 and TRBJ2-1, with TRBD1 matching 7 bases. The junction had 4 bases not matched to a gene; V was cut back by 0 bases and J by 4 bases. CDR1 is SGHRS and CDR2 is YFSETQ in the germline V gene. This CDR3 is built from 15 residues. CDR3 bases: TGCGCCAGCAGCTTGGAGGGACAGCCGTACAATGAGCAGTTCTTC. Residues: CASSLEGQPYNEQFF.

This clone was recorded a few times. The chain employs TRBV12-3 or TRBV12-4 and TRBJ1-1; D call uncertain. The V and J ends lost 1 base and 4 bases respectively, with 7 bases between them. This CDR3 comprises 13 residues. The CDR3 protein is CASSLGPSTEAFF. The DNA for the CDR3 is TGTGCCAGCAGTTTAGGCCCGAGCACTGAAGCTTTCTTT.

The chain combines TRBV4-2 with TRBJ2-7, with D possibly TRBD2 on 6 matching bases. Trimming shortened V by 0 bases and J by 2 bases, and 11 bases separated the two germline ends. CDR3 length: 15 residues. Germline CDR1 LGHNA, CDR2 YNFKEQ. CDR3 protein: CASSQELGGTYEQYF. The DNA of the CDR3 is TGTGCCAGCAGCCAAGAATTGGGAGGCACCTACGAGCAGTACTTC.